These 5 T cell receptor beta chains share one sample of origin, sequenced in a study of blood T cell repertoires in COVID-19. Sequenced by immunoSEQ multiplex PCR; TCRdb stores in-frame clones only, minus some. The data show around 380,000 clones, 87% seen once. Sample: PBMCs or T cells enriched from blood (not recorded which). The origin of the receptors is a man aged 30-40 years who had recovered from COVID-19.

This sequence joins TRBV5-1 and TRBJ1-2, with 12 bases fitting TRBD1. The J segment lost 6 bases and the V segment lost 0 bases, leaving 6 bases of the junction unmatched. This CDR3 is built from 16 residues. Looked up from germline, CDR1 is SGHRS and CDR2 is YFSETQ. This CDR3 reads CASSLEGDRGRDGYTF. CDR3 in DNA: TGCGCCAGCAGCTTGGAGGGGGACAGGGGGCGCGATGGCTACACCTTC.

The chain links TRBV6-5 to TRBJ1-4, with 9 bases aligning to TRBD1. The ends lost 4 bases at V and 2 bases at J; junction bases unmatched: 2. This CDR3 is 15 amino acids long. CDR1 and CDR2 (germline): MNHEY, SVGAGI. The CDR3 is CASSLQGATNEKLFF. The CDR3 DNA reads TGTGCCAGCAGTTTACAGGGGGCTACTAATGAAAAACTGTTTTTT.

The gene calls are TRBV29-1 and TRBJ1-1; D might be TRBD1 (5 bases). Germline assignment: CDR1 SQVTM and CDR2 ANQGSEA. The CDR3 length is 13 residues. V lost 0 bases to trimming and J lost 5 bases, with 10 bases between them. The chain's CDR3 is CSVEEQEGTEAFF. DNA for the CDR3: TGCAGCGTTGAAGAACAGGAGGGGACTGAAGCTTTCTTT.

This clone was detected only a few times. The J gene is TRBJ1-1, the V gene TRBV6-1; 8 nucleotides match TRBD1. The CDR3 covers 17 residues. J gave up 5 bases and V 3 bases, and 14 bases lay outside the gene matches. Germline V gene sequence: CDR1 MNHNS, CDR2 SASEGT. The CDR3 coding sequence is TGTGCCAGCAGTGACCTCAGGGGGCTGACGACAGTAACTGAAGCTTTCTTT. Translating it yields CASSDLRGLTTVTEAFF.

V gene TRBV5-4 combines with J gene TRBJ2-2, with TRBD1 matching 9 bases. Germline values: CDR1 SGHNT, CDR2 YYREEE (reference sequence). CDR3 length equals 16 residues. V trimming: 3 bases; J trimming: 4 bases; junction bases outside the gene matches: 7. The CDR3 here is CASSSSRDRVTGELFF. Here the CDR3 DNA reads TGTGCCAGCAGCTCGTCCCGGGACAGGGTCACCGGGGAGCTGTTTTTT.